A single sample is the source of the 21 T cell receptor beta chains below, sequenced in a study of CD8+ T cells in alopecia areata. Treatment meaning: oral pan-JAK inhibitor, 5-10 mg twice daily. In each case, RNA was isolated and then reverse transcribed into cDNA as the sequencing template. Clones were read by immunoSEQ multiplex PCR, and TCRdb kept only the in-frame ones, dropping some. The sample carries about 90,000 clones, 44% recorded once. The starting material was CD8+ T cells sorted from blood, obtained at week 24, from a patient treated with tofacitinib. The receptors shown here come from a human donor with alopecia areata.

This clone was observed a few times. The chain uses TRBV6-5 and TRBJ2-7; TRBD2 agrees at 13 bases. The CDR3 length is 15 residues. Trimming at V came to 6 bases and at J to 3 bases, leaving 5 bases not matched to a gene. Germline CDR1 is MNHEY and CDR2 is SVGAGI. DNA of the CDR3: TGTGCCAGCAGCCTGGGACTAGCGGGACACTACGAGCAGTACTTC. It is translated as CASSLGLAGHYEQYF.

This clone was detected only a few times. This sequence joins TRBV7-9 and TRBJ2-2; D not certain. The CDR3 is made up of 15 amino acids. Trimming shortened V by 1 base and J by 4 bases, and 10 bases separated the two germline ends. The germline V gene encodes CDR1 SEHNR and CDR2 FQNEAQ (reference sequence). The CDR3 nucleotides read TGTGCCAGCAGCTTAGGGCCGCGGCCCACCGGGGAGCTGTTTTTT. Encoded protein: CASSLGPRPTGELFF.

In this sample, this clone turned up a few times. The genes are TRBV5-4 and TRBJ2-3; 7 nucleotides agree with TRBD1. V gave up 5 bases and J gave up 2 bases; unmatched junction bases: 8. The germline V gene encodes CDR1 SGHNT and CDR2 YYREEE (reference sequence). The CDR3 is made up of 15 amino acids. This CDR3 is CASSSSGQLTDTQYF. The CDR3 DNA reads as TGTGCCAGCAGTTCATCGGGACAGCTCACAGATACGCAGTATTTT.

This clone was seen once. The genes are TRBV4-3 and TRBJ2-7; D not resolved. With 0 bases removed from V and 6 bases from J, the gap between germline ends came to 9 bases. Germline CDR1 LGHNA, CDR2 YSLEER. The CDR3 covers 13 residues. CDR3: CASSQDVMREQYF. The CDR3 DNA reads as TGCGCCAGCAGCCAAGATGTGATGCGCGAGCAGTACTTC.

In its sample, this clone was seen a few times. The chain joins TRBV5-6 to TRBJ2-4; D ambiguous. The CDR3 loop spans 14 amino acids. Germline CDR1 and CDR2: SGHDT and YYEEEE. V gave up 3 bases and J gave up 3 bases, with 10 bases separating them. The CDR3 region has the DNA TGTGCCAGCAGCTCCGGACGTAGCAAAAACATTCAGTACTTC. Protein product: CASSSGRSKNIQYF.

The rearrangement joins TRBV4-1 to TRBJ1-2; no clear D. Germline V gene lookup returns CDR1 MGHRA and CDR2 YSYEKL. Trimming took 2 bases from V and 8 from J, leaving 15 bases between them. The CDR3 spans 14 residues. The CDR3 DNA follows: TGCGCCAGCAGCCAAAACGGGCCAGAAGACGGCTACACCTTC. It is translated as CASSQNGPEDGYTF.

In this sample, this clone is medium-sized. This may come from a read error, since a much larger clone is one base off. The same CDR3 is also encoded by other DNA sequences in this sample. The chain uses TRBV7-2 and TRBJ1-1; no clear D gene. There are 12 residues in the CDR3. V was pared by 3 bases and J by 4 bases, with 6 bases between. The germline CDR1 and CDR2 sequences are SGHTA and FQGNSA. The CDR3: CASSFGTTEAFF. The DNA of the CDR3 is TGTGCCAGCAGCTTCGGAACCACTGAAGCTTTCTTT. Full variable domain (outside the CDR3, taken from reference TRBV7-2 and TRBJ1-1): GAGVSQSPSNKVTEKGKDVELRCDPISGHTALYWYRQSLGQGLEFLIYFQGNSAPDKSGLPSDRFSAERTGGSVSTLTIQRTQQEDSAVYLCASSFGTTEAFFGQGTRLTVV.

CDR3 nucleotides: TGTGCCAGCAGCTCCCAGACTAGCGGGAATCGCGAGCAGTACTTC. Translated, it gives CASSSQTSGNREQYF. The genes are TRBV13 and TRBJ2-7; 11 bases are a match to TRBD2. The trim removed 4 bases at V and 6 bases at J, leaving 8 bases unmatched. In germline, CDR1 is PRHDT, CDR2 FYEKMQ (reference sequence). CDR3 length equals 15 residues.

This clone was counted between two and nine times. The chain has TRBV11-2 and TRBJ2-7, with D perhaps TRBD1 or TRBD2 (5 bases each). CDR1 is SGHAT, CDR2 FQNNGV, per germline. V was pared by 4 bases and J by 0 bases, with 10 bases between. The CDR3 totals 14 residues. The CDR3 spells CASSWGPVSYEQYF. In DNA, the CDR3 is TGTGCCAGCAGCTGGGGACCGGTCTCCTACGAGCAGTACTTC. Full variable domain (outside the CDR3, taken from reference TRBV11-2 and TRBJ2-7): EAGVAQSPRYKIIEKRQSVAFWCNPISGHATLYWYQQILGQGPKLLIQFQNNGVVDDSQLPKDRFSAERLKGVDSTLKIQPAKLEDSAVYLCASSWGPVSYEQYFGPGTRLTVT.

The chain has TRBV5-1 and TRBJ2-1, with D perhaps TRBD2 (7 bases). Germline V CDR1 and CDR2: SGHRS, YFSETQ. This CDR3 spans 17 amino acids. V was pared by 4 bases and J by 0 bases, with 17 bases between. The CDR3 is CASSPRGAGSSYNEQFF. In DNA form, the CDR3 reads TGCGCCAGCAGCCCCCGGGGGGCGGGGAGCTCCTACAATGAGCAGTTCTTC.

This clone was detected a few times. Other DNA sequences in this specimen translate into the identical CDR3. Here the CDR3 DNA reads TGTGCCAGCAGCCCCGGACACAGCTCCTACAATGAGCAGTTCTTC. It translates to CASSPGHSSYNEQFF. The rearrangement uses TRBV11-2 and TRBJ2-1, with a tentative D call TRBD1 (5 bases). Looked up from germline, CDR1 is SGHAT and CDR2 is FQNNGV. The V gene lost 5 bases and the J gene lost 0 bases, with 11 bases spanning the gap. The CDR3 consists of 15 residues.

This sequence joins TRBV18 and TRBJ1-2; unclear D gene. Trimming shortened V by 5 bases and J by 5 bases, and 15 bases separated the two germline ends. CDR1 KGHSH and CDR2 LQKENI come from the germline V gene. This CDR3 region has 14 residues. The CDR3 coding sequence is TGTGCCAGCTCATCCGGACGCGCCGATTATGGCTACACCTTC. Its translation: CASSSGRADYGYTF.

The chain links TRBV7-3 to TRBJ2-5; TRBD2 matches at 10 bases. The CDR3 is 15 amino acids. V shed 3 bases, J shed 9 bases, and the junction held 10 bases outside the gene matches. Germline CDR1 and CDR2: SGHTA and FQGTGA. The CDR3: CASSFLAGGSEAQYF. In nucleotides, the CDR3 is TGTGCCAGCAGCTTTTTAGCGGGAGGCTCTGAGGCCCAGTACTTC.

The gene calls are TRBV4-1 and TRBJ2-5; a weak D match, TRBD2 (5 bases). CDR1 and CDR2 (germline): MGHRA, YSYEKL. The length of the CDR3 is 14 residues. Trimming cost V 0 bases and J 5 bases, with 10 bases left between them. CDR3 amino acids: CASSQESSAETQYF. In nucleotides, the CDR3 is TGCGCCAGCAGCCAAGAAAGTAGCGCTGAGACCCAGTACTTC.

This clone was counted only a few times. The V call is TRBV7-9, the J call TRBJ1-1, with TRBD1 matching over 9 bases. V shed 4 bases and J 11 bases; nucleotides not matched to a gene: 5. Per the germline V gene, CDR1 is SEHNR and CDR2 is FQNEAQ (reference sequence). CDR3 length: 12 residues. The CDR3 DNA follows: TGTGCCAGCAGCTACGGGGACAGGGACGCTTTCTTT. It codes for CASSYGDRDAFF.

This clone was detected a few times. The chain has TRBV7-3 and TRBJ1-1; no reliable D call. The CDR3 spans 13 residues. Trimming removed 2 bases at V and 1 base at J, with 5 bases between. Looked up from germline, CDR1 is SGHTA and CDR2 is FQGTGA. The CDR3 DNA follows: TGTGCCAGCAGCTTAGGTAGGAACACTGAAGCTTTCTTT. This codes for CASSLGRNTEAFF.

The chain is built from TRBV29-1 and TRBJ2-5; a weak D match, TRBD2 (6 bases). The DNA end lines up better with TRBJ2-7; the J call may be wrong. This CDR3 is built from 13 residues. CDR1 and CDR2 (germline): SQVTM, ANQGSEA. CDR3 coding DNA: TGCAGCGTTGACCGACTAGAGCCCTACGAGCAGTACTTC. Translating it yields CSVDRLEPYEQYF.

This clone has a handful of counts. One base separates it from a far larger clone, so it is likely a read error. Here the CDR3 DNA reads TGTGCCAGCAGCTTGGTTCCTAGCGGGAGGGGGAATGAGCAGTTCTTC. This encodes CASSLVPSGRGNEQFF. J is TRBJ2-1 and V is TRBV9; TRBD2 agrees at 12 bases. After removal of 4 bases from V and 7 bases from J, the junction contained 9 bases not matched to a gene. This CDR3 spans 16 amino acids. Germline CDR1 reads SGDLS; CDR2 reads YYNGEE.

This clone was seen a single time. CDR3 sequence: CASSQEMRDQDTQYF. The CDR3, as DNA: TGCGCCAGCAGCCAAGAAATGAGGGATCAAGATACGCAGTATTTT. The chain couples TRBV4-1 to TRBJ2-3, with D tentatively TRBD2 (5 bases). This CDR3 region has 15 residues. The V gene's germline CDR1 is MGHRA and CDR2 YSYEKL. V shed 0 bases and J shed 5 bases, with 12 bases lying between them.

This clone was observed a few times. The rearrangement uses TRBV19 and TRBJ2-1, with D hard to call. Deletions cut 3 bases from V and 7 bases from J, with 10 bases between. This CDR3 is 13 amino acids long. Per germline, CDR1 LNHDA and CDR2 SQIVND (reference sequence). CDR3 DNA sequence: TGTGCCAGTAGTATTGGGCCCCAAAATGAGCAGTTCTTC. Protein sequence: CASSIGPQNEQFF.

The chain employs TRBV4-2 and TRBJ1-2; tentatively, D is TRBD1 (5 bases). The germline V and J ends were trimmed by 1 base and 6 bases, with 9 bases remaining between them. The CDR3 loop spans 13 amino acids. CDR1 LGHNA and CDR2 YNFKEQ come from the germline V gene. The CDR3 nucleotides read TGTGCCAGCAGCCAAGGGGGACCGGATGGCTACACCTTC. It specifies CASSQGGPDGYTF.